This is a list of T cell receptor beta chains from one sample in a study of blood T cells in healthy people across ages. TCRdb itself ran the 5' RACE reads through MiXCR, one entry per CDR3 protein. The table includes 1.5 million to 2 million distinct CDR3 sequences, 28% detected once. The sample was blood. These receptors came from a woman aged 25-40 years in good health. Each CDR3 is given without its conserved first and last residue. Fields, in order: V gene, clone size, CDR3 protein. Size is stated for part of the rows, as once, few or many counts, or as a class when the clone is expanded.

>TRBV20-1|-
SALTGAQSSYNEQF
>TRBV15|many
ATSPRALGYEQY
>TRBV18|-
ASSPGDTEEKLF
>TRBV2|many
ASKEVGAGTYGYT
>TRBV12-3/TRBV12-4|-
ASNFTSGGANEQF
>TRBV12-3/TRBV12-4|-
ASRETGHEKLF
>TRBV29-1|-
SVGTLVGKNIQY
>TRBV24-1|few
ATSDLSRGWNEQF
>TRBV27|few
ASSLTIRDNEQF
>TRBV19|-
ASTTGQTSPLH
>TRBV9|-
ASSVPILVRRGSYEQY
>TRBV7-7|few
ASSLGRHSYEQY
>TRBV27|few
ASSLWSGGQRETQY
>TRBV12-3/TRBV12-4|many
ASSSGGNQPQH
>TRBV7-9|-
ASSPRGLSTEAF
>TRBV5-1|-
ASSLTTSGSTYNEQF
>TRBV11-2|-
ASRQRTSGGGYQETQY
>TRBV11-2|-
ASSSRGGDSYEQY
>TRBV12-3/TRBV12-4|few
ASSLGGGQGDYEQY
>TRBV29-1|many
SVGGGVATDTQY
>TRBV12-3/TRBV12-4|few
ASSLAELNSPLH
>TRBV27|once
ASSLPGQAAHEQY
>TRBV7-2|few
ASSWRTWDTGAQETQY
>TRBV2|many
ASRGQDGYT
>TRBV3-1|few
ASILRLDVVGEQY
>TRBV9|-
ASSVGVAGGPQDTQY
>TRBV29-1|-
SVQEGTKEQF
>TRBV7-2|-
ASRAQGLAGSNEQF
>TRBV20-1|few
SASIPLTYNEQF
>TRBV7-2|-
ASSLGGRGRGRLGETQY
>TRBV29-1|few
SVLKRDGYNERF
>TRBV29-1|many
SVQTAYEQY
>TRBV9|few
ATYYDIGNQPQH
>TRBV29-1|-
SVPGTGNTEAF
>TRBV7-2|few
ASSLHGGSTDTQY
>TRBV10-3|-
AIKELADSNEQF
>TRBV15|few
ATSTGSPRGSLSNTEAF
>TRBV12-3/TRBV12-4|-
ASSLFTNQETQF
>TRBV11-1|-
ASSFGQVDTDTQY
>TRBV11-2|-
ASSGDGASGQETQY